This is a list of T cell receptor beta chains from one sample in a study of cytomegalovirus exposure and HLA in healthy donors. Profiling relied on immunoSEQ multiplex PCR, and the TCRdb table lists in-frame clones only, not all of them. The sample records fewer than 200,000 clones, around four fifths being singletons. Sample: PBMCs. The receptors originated from a woman aged 45-65 years in good health and CMV-seronegative. Both conserved end residues are trimmed from each CDR3. D genes are given only for firm matches.

d_gene	v_gene	CDR3aa
TRBD1	TRBV7-9	ASSNRDRWNTEAF
NA	TRBV4-2	ASSQSATQSNYGYT
TRBD2	TRBV5-5	ASSSIAGGLYEQY
TRBD1	TRBV28	ASSPLQGSNSPLH
NA	TRBV4-3	ASSHLVGGNTGELF
NA	TRBV5-1	ASSLEGGYAGELF
NA	TRBV13	ASSLEGEGNTIY
NA	TRBV5-8	ASSSLPSHQKTDTQY
NA	TRBV25-1	ASSPPGVGTEAF
TRBD1	TRBV19	ASSIDGTGDQPQH
NA	TRBV25-1	ASIGQITEAF
NA	TRBV10-3	AIKKSYGGPTTLKEGAGANVLT
NA	TRBV6-4	ASSDMDNRALKGEQY
NA	TRBV20-1	SGLRRPEAF
TRBD2	TRBV6-4	ASSKDQRGEQY
NA	TRBV6-5	ASSYSPTGYGYT
NA	TRBV5-1	ASSLGGLRETQY
NA	TRBV20-1	SAGLYNEQF
NA	TRBV5-6	ASSLEGSGDSPLH
NA	TRBV10-2	ASSDPGNYGYT
TRBD1	TRBV11-2	ASSLGQLLGPDTQY
NA	TRBV30	AWSAGQTSGNQPQH
TRBD1	TRBV10-2	ASSVGDRANQPQH
TRBD1	TRBV4-3	ASSQDVGQGHTGELF
NA	TRBV6-6	ASSPPAGRIYYEQY
NA	TRBV29-1	SVDPRAGNEKLF
NA	TRBV29-1	SVELTGAGRQETQY
TRBD1	TRBV9	ASSAAGTGGTDTQY
TRBD2	TRBV9	ASSVGGLASNEQF
TRBD1	TRBV10-3	AISESRGTGEKTEAF
TRBD1	TRBV30	AWSVLGWAQGEF
NA	TRBV4-3	ASSGLLGTLNNEQF
NA	TRBV27	ASSLAVINTEAF
NA	TRBV2	ASKPSSYEQY
NA	TRBV14	ASSHSFGAEAF
TRBD1	TRBV5-4	ASRQDRGIYNEQF
TRBD1	TRBV7-9	ASSPRDRERGTQY
TRBD2	TRBV10-3	AISVHHLAGGSYEQY
NA	TRBV7-3	ASSLGSGKGNEQF
TRBD1	TRBV27	ASSPSQGQVYGNTEAF